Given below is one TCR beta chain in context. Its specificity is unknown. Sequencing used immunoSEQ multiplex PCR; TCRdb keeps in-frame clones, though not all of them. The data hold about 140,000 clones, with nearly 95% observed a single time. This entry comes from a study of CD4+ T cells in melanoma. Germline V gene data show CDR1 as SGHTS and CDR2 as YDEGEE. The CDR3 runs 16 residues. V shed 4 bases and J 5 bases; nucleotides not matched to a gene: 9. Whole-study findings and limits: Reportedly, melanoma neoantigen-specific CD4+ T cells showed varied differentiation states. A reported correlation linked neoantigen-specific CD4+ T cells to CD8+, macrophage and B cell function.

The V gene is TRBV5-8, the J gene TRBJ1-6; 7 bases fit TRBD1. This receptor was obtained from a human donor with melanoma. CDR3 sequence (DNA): TGTGCCAGCAGCAGGGACCGGGACAGCGATAATTCACCCCTCCACTTT. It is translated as CASSRDRDSDNSPLHF.